What follows are 10 T cell receptor beta chains derived from one specimen sequenced in a study of CD8 T cells in ankylosing spondylitis. TCRdb analysed the 5' RACE reads with MiXCR anew, one entry per CDR3 protein. The table shows more than 300,000 distinct CDR3 sequences, with roughly 10% occurring only once. Sequenced material: blood, either unsorted or a sorted T cell fraction (not recorded which). Source of these receptors: a female donor with ankylosing spondylitis or in good health (not recorded which).

This clonotype was picked up a small number of times. The V call is TRBV7-2, the J call TRBJ1-5; perhaps TRBD1 as D (6 bases). V gave up 5 bases and J gave up 0 bases, with 8 bases separating them. Germline lookup yields CDR1 SGHTA and CDR2 FQGNSA. The CDR3 totals 14 residues. The CDR3 loop reads CASSGQYSNQPQHF. Here the CDR3 DNA reads TGTGCCAGCAGCGGACAGTATAGCAATCAGCCCCAGCATTTT.

The chain combines TRBV10-3 with TRBJ2-5, with TRBD2 identical over 13 bases. After removal of 6 bases from V and 2 bases from J, the junction contained 6 bases not matched to a gene. This CDR3 contains 16 residues. Germline V gene data show CDR1 as ENHRY and CDR2 as SYGVKD. Here the CDR3 reads CAIRAGTSGTQETQYF. The CDR3 coding sequence is TGTGCCATCAGGGCCGGGACTAGCGGGACTCAAGAGACCCAGTACTTC.

This sequence joins TRBV10-3 and TRBJ2-3; 10 positions match TRBD2. The CDR3 loop spans 18 amino acids. Germline V gene lookup returns CDR1 ENHRY and CDR2 SYGVKD. With V trimmed by 3 bases and J by 2 bases, 11 bases remained unmatched. In DNA, the CDR3 is TGTGCCATCAGTGACGCGCGCCTAGCGGGGGCGCTCACAGATACGCAGTATTTT. Its translation is CAISDARLAGALTDTQYF.

This clonotype appeared a few times. The CDR3 sequence: CASSDQPGTVRRQYF. The CDR3 region has the DNA TGTGCCAGTAGTGATCAACCCGGGACAGTGAGGAGGCAGTACTTC. This chain links TRBV19 with TRBJ2-7; 7 nucleotides align to TRBD1. The V segment lost 5 bases and the J segment 9 bases; nucleotides outside the gene matches: 16. Germline values: CDR1 LNHDA, CDR2 SQIVND (reference sequence). The CDR3 length is 15 residues.

This clonotype was picked up many times. This chain joins TRBV12-3 or TRBV12-4 and TRBJ1-2; D unclear. Trimming took off 1 base at V and 8 bases at J, with 5 bases between the two ends. This CDR3 contains 11 residues. The CDR3 coding sequence is TGTGCCAGCAGTTTAGGGTCAGGCTACACCTTC. This encodes CASSLGSGYTF.

This clonotype has a handful of counts. V usage is TRBV7-2 and J usage is TRBJ2-1, with D unresolved. The CDR3 runs to 15 residues. Trimming removed 5 bases from V and 5 bases from J, with 16 bases in between. Germline V gene sequence: CDR1 SGHTA, CDR2 FQGNSA. The CDR3 is CASSPSPLQNNEQFF. CDR3 bases: TGTGCCAGCAGCCCGTCGCCCCTACAGAACAATGAGCAGTTCTTC.

This clonotype has a count of ten or more. The gene calls are TRBV6-1 and TRBJ2-7, with D possibly matching TRBD1 (6 bases). The germline V gene encodes CDR1 MNHNS and CDR2 SASEGT. This CDR3 contains 14 residues. V was shortened by 7 bases and J by 5 bases, with 18 bases between the two germline ends. CDR3 region: CASKPGVLGDEQYF. The DNA of the CDR3 is TGTGCCAGCAAACCAGGGGTTCTCGGCGACGAGCAGTACTTC.

This clonotype appeared many times. The chain employs TRBV12-3 or TRBV12-4 and TRBJ2-3, with 13 bases that match TRBD2. V gave up 6 bases and J gave up 6 bases; unmatched junction bases: 9. The length of the CDR3 is 16 residues. CDR3 nucleotides: TGTGCCAGCAGCTTCGGACTAGCGGGAGTAGGGGATACGCAGTATTTT. It is translated as CASSFGLAGVGDTQYF.

This clonotype was seen repeatedly, ten times or more. The chain combines TRBV6-1 with TRBJ2-1; D could derive from TRBD1 or TRBD2 (5 bases each). Germline CDR1 MNHNS, CDR2 SASEGT. There are 14 residues in the CDR3. Trimming stripped 6 bases from V and 1 base from J, with 10 bases between. CDR3 sequence (DNA): TGTGCCAGCAGGGGGGTTTCGTCCTACAATGAGCAGTTCTTC. Protein sequence: CASRGVSSYNEQFF.

This clonotype was found a few times. The chain recombines TRBV20-1 with TRBJ2-5; 10 bases map to TRBD2. The CDR3 has 19 amino acids. CDR1 DFQATT and CDR2 SNEGSKA come from the germline V gene (reference sequence). V was pared by 2 bases and J by 5 bases, with 20 bases of the junction left unmatched. The DNA for the CDR3 is TGCAGTGCTAGAATACTAGCGGGGCGACAAGTGAGGGGCATGGAGACCCAGTACTTC. It specifies CSARILAGRQVRGMETQYF.